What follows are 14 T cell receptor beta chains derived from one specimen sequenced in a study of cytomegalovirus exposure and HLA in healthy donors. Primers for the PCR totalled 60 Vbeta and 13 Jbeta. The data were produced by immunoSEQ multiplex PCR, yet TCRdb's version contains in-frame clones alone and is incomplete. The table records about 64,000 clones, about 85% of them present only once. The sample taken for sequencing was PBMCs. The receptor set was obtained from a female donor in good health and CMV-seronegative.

CDR3 coding DNA: TGCGCCAGCAGCTTGGAAGGGGACAGCTCTAGCACAGATACGCAGTATTTT. This gives the protein CASSLEGDSSSTDTQYF. The rearrangement joins TRBV5-1 to TRBJ2-3; 7 bases are a match to TRBD1. With V trimmed by 0 bases and J by 0 bases, 7 bases remained unmatched. The CDR3 consists of 17 residues. Germline V gene lookup returns CDR1 SGHRS and CDR2 YFSETQ.

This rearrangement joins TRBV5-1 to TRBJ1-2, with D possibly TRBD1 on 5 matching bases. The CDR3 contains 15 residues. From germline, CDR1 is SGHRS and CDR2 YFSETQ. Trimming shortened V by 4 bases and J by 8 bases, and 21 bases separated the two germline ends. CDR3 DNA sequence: TGCGCCAGCAGCCCCGAATCCGCGACAGTACGAGGCTACACCTTC. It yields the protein CASSPESATVRGYTF.

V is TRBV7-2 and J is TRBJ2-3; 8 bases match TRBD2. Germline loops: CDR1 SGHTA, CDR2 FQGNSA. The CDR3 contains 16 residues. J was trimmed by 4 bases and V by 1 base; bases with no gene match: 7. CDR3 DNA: TGTGCCAGCAGCTTAGGGGCGGGAGGACCTCCAGATACGCAGTATTTT. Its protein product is CASSLGAGGPPDTQYF.

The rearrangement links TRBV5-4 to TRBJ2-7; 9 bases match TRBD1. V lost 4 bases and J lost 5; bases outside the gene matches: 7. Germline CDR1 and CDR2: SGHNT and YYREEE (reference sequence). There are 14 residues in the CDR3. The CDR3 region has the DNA TGTGCCAGCAGCCCCCGGGACAGGGCTCACGAGCAGTACTTC. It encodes CASSPRDRAHEQYF.

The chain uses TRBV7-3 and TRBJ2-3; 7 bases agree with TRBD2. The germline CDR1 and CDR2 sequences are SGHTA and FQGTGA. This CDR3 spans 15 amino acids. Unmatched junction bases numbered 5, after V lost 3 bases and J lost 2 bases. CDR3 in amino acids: CASSLGTTPTDTQYF. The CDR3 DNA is TGTGCCAGCAGCTTGGGGACTACCCCCACAGATACGCAGTATTTT.

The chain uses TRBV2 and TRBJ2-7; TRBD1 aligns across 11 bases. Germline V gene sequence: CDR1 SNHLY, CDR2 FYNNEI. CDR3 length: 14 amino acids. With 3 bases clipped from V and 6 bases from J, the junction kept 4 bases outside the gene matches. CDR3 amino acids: CASSEGTGGTEQYF. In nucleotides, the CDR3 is TGTGCCAGCAGTGAGGGGACAGGGGGGACCGAGCAGTACTTC.

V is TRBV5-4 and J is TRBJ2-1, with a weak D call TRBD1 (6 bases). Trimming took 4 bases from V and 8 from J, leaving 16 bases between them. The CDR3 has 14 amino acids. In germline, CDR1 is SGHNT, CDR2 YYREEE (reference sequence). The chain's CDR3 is CASSRRQVSDEQFF. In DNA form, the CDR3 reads TGTGCCAGCAGCAGGAGACAGGTTAGCGATGAGCAGTTCTTC.

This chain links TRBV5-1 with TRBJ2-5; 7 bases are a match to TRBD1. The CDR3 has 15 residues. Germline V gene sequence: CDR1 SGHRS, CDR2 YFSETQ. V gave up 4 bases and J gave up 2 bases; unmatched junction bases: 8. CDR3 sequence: CASSPPATGQETQYF. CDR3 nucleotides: TGCGCCAGCAGCCCACCCGCGACAGGGCAAGAGACCCAGTACTTC.

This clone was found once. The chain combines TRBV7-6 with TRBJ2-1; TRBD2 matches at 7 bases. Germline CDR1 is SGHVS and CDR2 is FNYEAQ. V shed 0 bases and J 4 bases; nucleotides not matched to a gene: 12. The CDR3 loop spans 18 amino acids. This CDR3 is CASSLAWAGTTGYNEQFF. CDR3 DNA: TGTGCCAGCAGCTTAGCGTGGGCCGGGACTACCGGGTACAATGAGCAGTTCTTC.

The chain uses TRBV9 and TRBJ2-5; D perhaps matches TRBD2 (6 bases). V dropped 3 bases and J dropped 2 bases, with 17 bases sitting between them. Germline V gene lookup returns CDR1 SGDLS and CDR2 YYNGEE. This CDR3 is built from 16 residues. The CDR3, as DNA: TGTGCCAGCAGCGCCCTGACTAGGGCCCCTCAAGAGACCCAGTACTTC. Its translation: CASSALTRAPQETQYF.

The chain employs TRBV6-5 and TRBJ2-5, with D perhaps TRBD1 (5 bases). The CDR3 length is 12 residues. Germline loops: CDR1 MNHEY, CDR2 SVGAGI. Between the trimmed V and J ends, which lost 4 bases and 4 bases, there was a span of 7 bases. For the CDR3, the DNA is TGTGCCAGCAGTTGGGGCGGAGAGACCCAGTACTTC. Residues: CASSWGGETQYF.

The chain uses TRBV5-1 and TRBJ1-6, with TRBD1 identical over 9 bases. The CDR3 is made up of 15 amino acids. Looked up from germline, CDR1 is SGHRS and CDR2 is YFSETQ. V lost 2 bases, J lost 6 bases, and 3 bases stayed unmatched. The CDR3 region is CASSLGQGSNSPLHF. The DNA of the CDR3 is TGCGCCAGCAGCTTAGGACAGGGGAGTAATTCACCCCTCCACTTT.

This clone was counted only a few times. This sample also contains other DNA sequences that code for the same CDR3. CDR3 coding DNA: TGTGCCAGCAGTTACTCGAGTTCGGGGGGTGACACTGAAGCTTTCTTT. It codes for CASSYSSSGGDTEAFF. The chain uses TRBV6-5 and TRBJ1-1, with a possible D match to TRBD1 (5 bases). The CDR3 runs to 16 residues. Trimming cost V 0 bases and J 3 bases, with 14 bases left between them. Per germline, CDR1 MNHEY and CDR2 SVGAGI.

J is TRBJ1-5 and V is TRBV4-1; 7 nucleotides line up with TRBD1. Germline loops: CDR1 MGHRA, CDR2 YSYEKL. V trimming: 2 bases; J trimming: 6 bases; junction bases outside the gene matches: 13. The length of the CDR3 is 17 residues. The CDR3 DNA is TGCGCCAGCAGCCAATTTCTAGGAGGGGGCGTCTCTCAGCCCCAGCATTTT. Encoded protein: CASSQFLGGGVSQPQHF.